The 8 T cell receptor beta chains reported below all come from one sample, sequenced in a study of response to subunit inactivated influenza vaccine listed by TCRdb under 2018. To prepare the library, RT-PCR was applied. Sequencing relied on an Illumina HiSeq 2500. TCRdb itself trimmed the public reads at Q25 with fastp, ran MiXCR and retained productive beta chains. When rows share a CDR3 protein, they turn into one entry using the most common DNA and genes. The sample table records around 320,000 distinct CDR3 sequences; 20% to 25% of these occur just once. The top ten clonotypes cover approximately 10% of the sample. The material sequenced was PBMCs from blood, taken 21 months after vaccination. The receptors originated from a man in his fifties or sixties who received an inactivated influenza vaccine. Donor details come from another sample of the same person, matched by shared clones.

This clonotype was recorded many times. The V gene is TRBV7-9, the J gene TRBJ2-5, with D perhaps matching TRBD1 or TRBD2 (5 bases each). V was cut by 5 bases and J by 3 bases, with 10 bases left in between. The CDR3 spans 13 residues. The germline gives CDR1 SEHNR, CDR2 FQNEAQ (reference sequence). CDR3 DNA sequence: TGTGCCAGCAGCCCCGGGACGGAAGAGACCCAGTACTTC. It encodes CASSPGTEETQYF.

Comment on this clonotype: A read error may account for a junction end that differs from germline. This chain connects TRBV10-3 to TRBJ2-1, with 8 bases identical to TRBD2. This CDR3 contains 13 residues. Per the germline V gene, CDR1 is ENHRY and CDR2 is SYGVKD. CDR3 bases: TGTGCCATCAGCACTAGCGGCTACAATGAGCGGTTCTTC. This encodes CAISTSGYNERFF.

CDR3 coding DNA: TGCGCCAGCGGGGCAGGGACGAACACTGAAGCTTTCTTT. It yields the protein CASGAGTNTEAFF. The chain uses TRBV10-2 and TRBJ1-1; D is possibly TRBD1 (5 bases). Germline values: CDR1 WSHSY, CDR2 SAAADI. V dropped 8 bases and J dropped 1 base, with 11 bases sitting between them. This CDR3 spans 13 amino acids.

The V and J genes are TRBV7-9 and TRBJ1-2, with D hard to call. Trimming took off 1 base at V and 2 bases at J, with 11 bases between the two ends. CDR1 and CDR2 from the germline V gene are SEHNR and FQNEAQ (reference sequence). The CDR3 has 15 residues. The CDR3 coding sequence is TGTGCCAGCAGCTTAGAATACGGGGAAAACTATGGCTACACCTTC. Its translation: CASSLEYGENYGYTF.

The CDR3 coding sequence is TGCGCCAGCAGCCGAGAGCAGGGTGGTCAGCCCCAGCATTTT. Protein: CASSREQGGQPQHF. This chain links TRBV4-3 with TRBJ1-5; D possibly corresponds to TRBD1 (5 bases). V lost 4 bases to trimming and J lost 6 bases, with 13 bases between them. The CDR3 has 14 amino acids. In germline, CDR1 is LGHNA, CDR2 YSLEER.

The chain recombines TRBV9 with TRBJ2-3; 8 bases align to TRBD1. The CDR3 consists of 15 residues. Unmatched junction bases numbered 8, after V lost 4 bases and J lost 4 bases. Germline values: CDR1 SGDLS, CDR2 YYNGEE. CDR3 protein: CASSLSSGGPDTQYF. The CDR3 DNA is TGTGCCAGCAGCCTTAGCTCAGGGGGCCCAGATACGCAGTATTTT.

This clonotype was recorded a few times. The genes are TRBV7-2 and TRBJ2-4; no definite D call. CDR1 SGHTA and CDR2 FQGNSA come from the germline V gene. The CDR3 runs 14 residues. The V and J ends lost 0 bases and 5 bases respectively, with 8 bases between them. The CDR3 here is CASSLAQLENIQYF. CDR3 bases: TGTGCCAGCAGCTTAGCGCAGTTAGAAAACATTCAGTACTTC.

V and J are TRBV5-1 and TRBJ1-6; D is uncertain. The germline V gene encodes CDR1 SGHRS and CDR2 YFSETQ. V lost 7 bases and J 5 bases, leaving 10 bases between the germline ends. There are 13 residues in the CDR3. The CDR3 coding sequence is TGCGCCAGCCGGACGGATGATAATTCACCCCTCCACTTT. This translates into CASRTDDNSPLHF.